This T cell receptor beta chain comes out of a study of T cell changes during pregnancy in multiple sclerosis. This CDR3 comprises 13 residues. CDR1 is SNHLY and CDR2 is FYNNEI in the germline V gene. V lost 5 bases and J 6 bases, leaving 11 bases between the germline ends. Libraries were prepared by immunoSEQ multiplex PCR; TCRdb keeps only in-frame clonotypes and omits some of them. The table records 58,000 or so clones, about 85% of them present only once. The clonotype comes from a female donor with multiple sclerosis, enrolled in a pregnancy study. Material: CD4+ T cells from peripheral blood mononuclear cells, obtained in the third trimester of pregnancy. The rearrangement uses TRBV2 and TRBJ2-1, with TRBD2 as a possible D gene (6 bases). This chain's CDR3 is CASSTGLGNEQFF. The CDR3 DNA reads TGTGCCAGCAGTACGGGACTCGGCAATGAGCAGTTCTTC.